Shown below are 7 T cell receptor beta chains from a single sample sequenced in a study of control samples from healthy donors and cancer patients. The assay was immunoSEQ multiplex PCR, and TCRdb's table has in-frame clones only and misses some. Of approximately 46,000 clones in the sample, approximately 92% are singletons; the top ten hold 0.8%. Material: PBMCs. These receptor sequences come from a man aged 30 to 39 with colorectal cancer.

As concerns this clone: This sample also contains other DNA sequences that code for the same CDR3. The chain recombines TRBV29-1 with TRBJ1-5, with D tentatively TRBD1 (6 bases). CDR1 is SQVTM, CDR2 ANQGSEA, per germline. CDR3 length: 14 amino acids. V lost 6 bases to trimming and J lost 7 bases, with 19 bases between them. DNA for the CDR3: TGCAGCGTCGAGAGCGGTGGGGGCGGCCAGCCCCAGCATTTT. This sequence encodes CSVESGGGGQPQHF. Full variable domain (outside the CDR3, taken from reference TRBV29-1 and TRBJ1-5): SAVISQKPSRDICQRGTSLTIQCQVDSQVTMMFWYRQQPGQSLTLIATANQGSEATYESGFVIDKFPISRPNLTFSTLTVSNMSPEDSSIYLCSVESGGGGQPQHFGDGTRLSIL.

J is TRBJ1-5 and V is TRBV6-5; 7 positions match TRBD1. CDR3 length: 13 residues. The germline V gene has CDR1 MNHEY and CDR2 SVGAGI. Germline trimming cut 9 bases from V and 0 bases from J; bases unmatched to any gene: 2. CDR3 region: CASRGHSNQPQHF. The CDR3 bases are TGTGCCAGTAGGGGGCATAGCAATCAGCCCCAGCATTTT.

The V gene is TRBV19, the J gene TRBJ1-5; 8 bases align to TRBD1. This CDR3 spans 15 amino acids. From germline, CDR1 is LNHDA and CDR2 SQIVND (reference sequence). J was trimmed by 6 bases and V by 5 bases; bases with no gene match: 9. CDR3 bases: TGTGCCAGTAGTTCTAATCAGGGGGCAGGTCAGCCCCAGCATTTT. Translated: CASSSNQGAGQPQHF.

The V and J genes are TRBV12-3 or TRBV12-4 and TRBJ1-2; TRBD1 aligns across 9 bases. The CDR3 covers 13 residues. V lost 3 bases to trimming and J lost 8 bases; unmatched junction nucleotides: 4. The CDR3, as DNA: TGTGCCAGCAGTTTGGACAGGGGTAACGGCTACACCTTC. It codes for CASSLDRGNGYTF.

This chain links TRBV9 with TRBJ1-2; no definite D call. V was trimmed by 0 bases and J by 5 bases, leaving 8 bases between them. This CDR3 is built from 13 residues. CDR1 is SGDLS, CDR2 YYNGEE, per germline. In DNA, the CDR3 is TGTGCCAGCAGCGTAGAGTATGGTTATGGCTACACCTTC. Amino acid sequence: CASSVEYGYGYTF.

This chain links TRBV7-8 with TRBJ2-5, with TRBD2 identical over 7 bases. V lost 2 bases, J lost 4 bases, and 4 bases stayed unmatched. The germline V gene encodes CDR1 SGHVS and CDR2 FQNEAQ. The CDR3 loop spans 14 amino acids. The CDR3 region is CASSLSTGGETQYF. In nucleotides, the CDR3 is TGTGCCAGCAGCTTAAGTACGGGGGGAGAGACCCAGTACTTC. Combining the CDR3 with reference TRBV7-8 and TRBJ2-5 gives the whole variable domain GAGVSQSPRYKVAKRGQDVALRCDPISGHVSLFWYQQALGQGPEFLTYFQNEAQLDKSGLPSDRFFAERPEGSVSTLKIQRTQQEDSAVYLCASSLSTGGETQYFGPGTRLLVL.

This clone occurred once. The chain couples TRBV9 to TRBJ2-1; 8 nucleotides line up with TRBD2. The CDR3 is 13 residues long. V lost 0 bases to trimming and J lost 11 bases; unmatched junction nucleotides: 4. Germline assignment: CDR1 SGDLS and CDR2 YYNGEE. The CDR3, as DNA: TGTGCCAGCAGCGTAGTGTCTAGCGGGCAGCAGTTCTTC. This translates into CASSVVSSGQQFF.